This is a list of T cell receptor beta chains from one sample in a study of control samples from healthy donors and cancer patients. The table came from immunoSEQ multiplex PCR; TCRdb's copy has only in-frame clones and leaves some out. The sample records approximately 170,000 clones, 80% to 95% being singletons. Sequencing was carried out using blood. These receptors all stem from a woman aged 25 to 39 in good health. The conserved cysteine and the conserved F or W are not part of the CDR3 here. Fields, in order: D gene, J gene, clone size, V gene, CDR3 protein. D genes are given only for firm matches. Rows give clone size only sometimes, using once, few, many, or a class for an expanded clone.

d_call: NA; j_call: TRBJ2-1; clone_size: NA; v_call: TRBV5-1; cdr3_aa: ASSFEPTPYNEQF
d_call: NA; j_call: TRBJ2-3; clone_size: once; v_call: TRBV24-1; cdr3_aa: ATSDHRHITDTQY
d_call: NA; j_call: TRBJ1-5; clone_size: NA; v_call: TRBV19; cdr3_aa: ASSIVTDQPQH
d_call: TRBD2; j_call: TRBJ2-7; clone_size: NA; v_call: TRBV5-4; cdr3_aa: ASSGLAGGGFDEQY
d_call: TRBD2; j_call: TRBJ2-1; clone_size: NA; v_call: TRBV11-2; cdr3_aa: ASSFLLAGEQF
d_call: NA; j_call: TRBJ1-6; clone_size: once; v_call: TRBV27; cdr3_aa: ASSFDSVSPLH
d_call: TRBD1; j_call: TRBJ1-5; clone_size: NA; v_call: TRBV25-1; cdr3_aa: ASRAGGFSQPQH
d_call: TRBD1; j_call: TRBJ2-7; clone_size: NA; v_call: TRBV4-2; cdr3_aa: ASSQEGSGTGIYEQY
d_call: NA; j_call: TRBJ1-2; clone_size: NA; v_call: TRBV2; cdr3_aa: ASSEEQGANYGYT
d_call: TRBD2; j_call: TRBJ2-1; clone_size: NA; v_call: TRBV28; cdr3_aa: ASSSPRTSGSIHEQF
d_call: TRBD2; j_call: TRBJ2-2; clone_size: NA; v_call: TRBV5-6; cdr3_aa: ASSLGLAGAFGELF
d_call: TRBD2; j_call: TRBJ2-7; clone_size: NA; v_call: TRBV4-3; cdr3_aa: ASSQETTSGTYEQY
d_call: TRBD1; j_call: TRBJ1-2; clone_size: NA; v_call: TRBV7-2; cdr3_aa: ASSFRDRELSGYT
d_call: NA; j_call: TRBJ2-3; clone_size: NA; v_call: TRBV14; cdr3_aa: ASSQGTMDTQY
d_call: NA; j_call: TRBJ2-2; clone_size: once; v_call: TRBV29-1; cdr3_aa: SVSREGVPGELF
d_call: NA; j_call: TRBJ2-5; clone_size: NA; v_call: TRBV5-1; cdr3_aa: ASRRAAASETQY
d_call: NA; j_call: TRBJ2-5; clone_size: NA; v_call: TRBV28; cdr3_aa: ASSGYLFRGDAETQY
d_call: TRBD2; j_call: TRBJ2-1; clone_size: NA; v_call: TRBV6-4; cdr3_aa: ASSSGTSGDYNEQF
d_call: NA; j_call: TRBJ1-1; clone_size: NA; v_call: TRBV5-1; cdr3_aa: ASSLVRDDTEAF
d_call: TRBD2; j_call: TRBJ2-1; clone_size: NA; v_call: TRBV2; cdr3_aa: ASSDVAGVVSIQGDEQF
d_call: NA; j_call: TRBJ2-5; clone_size: NA; v_call: TRBV5-4; cdr3_aa: ASSPDRWAETQY
d_call: NA; j_call: TRBJ1-2; clone_size: NA; v_call: TRBV6-2/TRBV6-3; cdr3_aa: ASSSGLRNYGYT
d_call: TRBD1; j_call: TRBJ1-1; clone_size: once; v_call: TRBV19; cdr3_aa: ASSMGQMNTEAF
d_call: NA; j_call: TRBJ1-1; clone_size: NA; v_call: TRBV30; cdr3_aa: AWTPSGTATEAF
d_call: TRBD2; j_call: TRBJ2-3; clone_size: NA; v_call: TRBV5-1; cdr3_aa: ASSNGQPELAGVRTDTQY
d_call: NA; j_call: TRBJ2-2; clone_size: NA; v_call: TRBV3-1/TRBV3-2; cdr3_aa: ASSQVGTTLSGELF
d_call: NA; j_call: TRBJ2-4; clone_size: NA; v_call: TRBV6-2/TRBV6-3; cdr3_aa: ASSFGQFLAKNIQY
d_call: NA; j_call: TRBJ1-3; clone_size: NA; v_call: TRBV7-9; cdr3_aa: ASSSGYTIY
d_call: TRBD1; j_call: TRBJ1-6; clone_size: NA; v_call: TRBV9; cdr3_aa: ASSVADRGRSPLH
d_call: TRBD2; j_call: TRBJ2-7; clone_size: NA; v_call: TRBV24-1; cdr3_aa: ATSGREARPYEQY
d_call: TRBD1; j_call: TRBJ1-1; clone_size: NA; v_call: TRBV12-5; cdr3_aa: ASGSGQGNTEAF
d_call: NA; j_call: TRBJ1-2; clone_size: once; v_call: TRBV10-3; cdr3_aa: AISEGTAARDGYT
d_call: NA; j_call: TRBJ2-2; clone_size: NA; v_call: TRBV4-3; cdr3_aa: ASSQGARRVTGELF
d_call: TRBD2; j_call: TRBJ2-7; clone_size: NA; v_call: TRBV20-1; cdr3_aa: SASDVGTSGVRGSYEQY
d_call: NA; j_call: TRBJ2-6; clone_size: NA; v_call: TRBV6-5; cdr3_aa: ASLATGANVLT
d_call: NA; j_call: TRBJ2-1; clone_size: NA; v_call: TRBV5-4; cdr3_aa: ASSLGGRSNEQF
d_call: NA; j_call: TRBJ1-5; clone_size: NA; v_call: TRBV27; cdr3_aa: ASSLYLGLQPQH
d_call: TRBD1; j_call: TRBJ2-5; clone_size: NA; v_call: TRBV10-3; cdr3_aa: AISRTGGQETQY
d_call: NA; j_call: TRBJ1-1; clone_size: NA; v_call: TRBV20-1; cdr3_aa: RLQGTEAF
d_call: NA; j_call: TRBJ2-7; clone_size: once; v_call: TRBV28; cdr3_aa: ASSPSDLYEQY
d_call: NA; j_call: TRBJ2-5; clone_size: NA; v_call: TRBV5-1; cdr3_aa: ASSFPQETQY
d_call: NA; j_call: TRBJ2-4; clone_size: NA; v_call: TRBV6-2/TRBV6-3; cdr3_aa: ASSSAGSLVKNIQY
d_call: NA; j_call: TRBJ1-4; clone_size: NA; v_call: TRBV6-2/TRBV6-3; cdr3_aa: ASSYPGESDEKLF
d_call: NA; j_call: TRBJ2-7; clone_size: NA; v_call: TRBV5-5; cdr3_aa: ASSLGLREQY
d_call: TRBD2; j_call: TRBJ2-5; clone_size: NA; v_call: TRBV10-3; cdr3_aa: AISTGLEETQY
d_call: TRBD2; j_call: TRBJ2-1; clone_size: NA; v_call: TRBV10-1; cdr3_aa: ASRGRGGRPRNEQF
d_call: NA; j_call: TRBJ1-6; clone_size: NA; v_call: TRBV4-1; cdr3_aa: ASNQDRRGVGNSPLH
d_call: NA; j_call: TRBJ1-4; clone_size: NA; v_call: TRBV3-1/TRBV3-2; cdr3_aa: ASSQVPESEKLF